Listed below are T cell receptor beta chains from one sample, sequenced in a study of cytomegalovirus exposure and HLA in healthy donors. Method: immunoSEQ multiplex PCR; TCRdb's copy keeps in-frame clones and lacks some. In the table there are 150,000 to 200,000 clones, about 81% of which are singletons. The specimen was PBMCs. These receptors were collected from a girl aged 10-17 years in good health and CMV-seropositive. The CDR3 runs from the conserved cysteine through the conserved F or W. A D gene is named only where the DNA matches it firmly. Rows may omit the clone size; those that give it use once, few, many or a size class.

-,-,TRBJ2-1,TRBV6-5,CASRRSSYNEQFF,TGTGCCAGCAGAAGGAGCTCCTACAATGAGCAGTTCTTC
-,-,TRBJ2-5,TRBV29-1,CSASWGPQQETQYF,TGCAGCGCGTCCTGGGGGCCCCAACAAGAGACCCAGTACTTC
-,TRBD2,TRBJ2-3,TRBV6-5,CASSKLGGADTQYF,TGTGCCAGCAGTAAACTGGGAGGGGCAGATACGCAGTATTTT
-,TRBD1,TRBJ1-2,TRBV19,CASSPRQGVDGYTF,TGTGCCAGTAGTCCGCGACAGGGGGTAGATGGCTACACCTTC
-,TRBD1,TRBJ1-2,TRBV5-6,CASSPGQGGYTF,TGTGCCAGCAGCCCTGGACAGGGGGGCTACACCTTC
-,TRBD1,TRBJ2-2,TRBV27,CASRNRGQVGELFF,TGTGCCAGCAGGAACAGGGGGCAGGTCGGGGAGCTGTTTTTT
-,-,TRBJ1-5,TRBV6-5,CASSRGGNQPQHF,TGTGCCAGCAGTAGAGGCGGCAATCAGCCCCAGCATTTT
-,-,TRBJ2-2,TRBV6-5,CASTRTTENTGELFF,TGTGCCAGCACCAGAACTACCGAGAACACCGGGGAGCTGTTTTTT
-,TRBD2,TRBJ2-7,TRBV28,CASRKAAGSSYEQYF,TGTGCCAGCAGGAAAGCAGCGGGGAGCTCCTACGAGCAGTACTTC
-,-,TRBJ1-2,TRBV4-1,CASKQSGGQANYGYTF,TGCGCCAGTAAACAAAGCGGGGGGCAGGCTAACTATGGCTACACCTTC
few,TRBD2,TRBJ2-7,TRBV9,CASSVATTAGGNEQYF,TGTGCCAGCAGCGTAGCTACTACAGCGGGGGGGAACGAGCAGTACTTC
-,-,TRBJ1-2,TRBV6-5,CASSPTRDGGGGYTF,TGTGCCAGCAGTCCCACCCGGGACGGCGGGGGCGGCTACACCTTC
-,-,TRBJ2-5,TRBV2,CARALHRAGQETQYF,TGTGCCAGAGCGCTCCACAGGGCCGGGCAAGAGACCCAGTACTTC
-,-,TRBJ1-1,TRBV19,CASFQEGRGLSEAFF,TGTGCCAGTTTTCAGGAAGGACGGGGTTTGAGTGAAGCTTTCTTT
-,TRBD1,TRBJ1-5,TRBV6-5,CASSPRTGGNQPQHF,TGTGCCAGCAGTCCCCGGACAGGGGGCAATCAGCCCCAGCATTTT
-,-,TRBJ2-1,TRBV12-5,CASGPHSNEQFF,TGTGCTAGTGGTCCTCACTCGAATGAGCAGTTCTTC
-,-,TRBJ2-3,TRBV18,CASSPRAGTTDTQYF,TGTGCCAGCTCACCCCGGGCGGGCACCACAGATACGCAGTATTTT
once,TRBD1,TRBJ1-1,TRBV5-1,CASSSQGADTEAFF,TGCGCCAGCAGCAGTCAGGGGGCTGACACTGAAGCTTTCTTT
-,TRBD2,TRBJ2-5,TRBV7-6,CASSLGLWGGGRGQETQYF,TGTGCCAGCAGCTTAGGATTATGGGGCGGGGGGCGAGGGCAAGAGACCCAGTACTTC
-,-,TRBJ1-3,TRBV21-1,CASNLRDRVLVSGNTIYF,TGTGCCAGCAACCTCCGGGACAGGGTGTTAGTCTCTGGAAACACCATATATTTT
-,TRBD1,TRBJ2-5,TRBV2,CATFTGGQETQYF,TGTGCCACCTTTACAGGGGGCCAAGAGACCCAGTACTTC
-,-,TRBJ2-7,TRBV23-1,CASSQYRVCSYEQYF,TGCGCCAGCAGTCAATACAGGGTTTGCTCCTACGAGCAGTACTTC
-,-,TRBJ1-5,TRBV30,CAWSDGVSNQPQHF,TGTGCCTGGAGTGACGGGGTTAGCAATCAGCCCCAGCATTTT
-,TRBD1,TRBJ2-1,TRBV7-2,CASSLASLRGHLTNEQFF,TGTGCCAGCAGCTTAGCTTCTCTCAGGGGGCACTTAACTAATGAGCAGTTCTTC